This TCR beta chain was captured in a study of control samples from healthy donors and cancer patients. CDR3 length: 17 residues. Germline CDR1 and CDR2: SEHNR and FQNEAQ (reference sequence). Trimming removed 1 base from V and 2 bases from J; junction bases left unmatched: 7. Method: immunoSEQ multiplex PCR; TCRdb's copy keeps in-frame clones and lacks some. The table has around 180,000 clones, more than 85% seen once. The sequencing input was blood. The receptor's source is a middle-aged woman in good health. The chain is built from TRBV7-9 and TRBJ1-5; 8 bases are a match to TRBD1. The CDR3 region is CASSLDSLGQGNQPQHF. DNA of the CDR3: TGTGCCAGCAGCTTAGACTCCCTGGGACAGGGCAATCAGCCCCAGCATTTT.